What follows is one T cell receptor (beta chain) and its context. What it binds is not known. The data belong to a study of CD8 T cells in ankylosing spondylitis. Study results and limitations: For ankylosing spondylitis blood, a TCR beta motif of roughly 8 highly homologous variants appeared characteristic.

Making the TCR beta libraries involved quantitative 5'-RACE with molecular barcodes. In TCRdb, the 5' RACE reads were re-called with MiXCR into one record per CDR3 protein. Of roughly 260,000 distinct CDR3 sequences listed, over 15% are singletons. The CDR3 spans 16 residues. CDR1 SGHRS and CDR2 YFSETQ come from the germline V gene. V was shortened by 2 bases and J by 1 base, with 12 bases between the two germline ends. The clonotype originates from a male donor with ankylosing spondylitis or in good health (not recorded which). Specimen: blood, either unsorted or a sorted T cell fraction (not recorded which). V is TRBV5-1 and J is TRBJ2-2; possible D gene TRBD1, 6 bases. The CDR3 DNA sequence: TGCGCCAGCAGCTTTGGCCCGGGACAGAACACCGGGGAGCTGTTTTTT. As protein: CASSFGPGQNTGELFF.